This T cell receptor beta chain emerged from a study of cytomegalovirus exposure and HLA in healthy donors. Study context: The same platform was used for the 95 to 150 validation repertoires and the roughly 720 first-cohort repertoires, a later analysis reported.

Findings and limits, study-wide: One later analysis, an examination of the 120 or so validation repertoires, found that first-cohort TCR clusters tended to co-occur in them. Investigators reported about 160 TCR beta chains as tied to cytomegalovirus.

Notes on this clone: Its antigen is undetermined.

Only in-frame clones appear in the TCRdb table, and some are missing; sequencing was by immunoSEQ multiplex PCR. The table lists 150,000 to 200,000 clones, 85% of them singletons. Sequences were obtained from PBMCs. The receptor was derived from a man aged 18 to 30 in good health and CMV-seropositive.

The CDR3 loop is CASSIGSRLPQHF. The CDR3 DNA follows: TGTGCCAGTAGTATAGGGAGTCGGCTCCCCCAGCATTTT. The chain joins TRBV19 to TRBJ1-5; no clear D. This CDR3 region has 13 residues. CDR1 is LNHDA, CDR2 SQIVND, per germline (reference sequence). Trimming took off 1 base at V and 10 bases at J, with 11 bases between the two ends.